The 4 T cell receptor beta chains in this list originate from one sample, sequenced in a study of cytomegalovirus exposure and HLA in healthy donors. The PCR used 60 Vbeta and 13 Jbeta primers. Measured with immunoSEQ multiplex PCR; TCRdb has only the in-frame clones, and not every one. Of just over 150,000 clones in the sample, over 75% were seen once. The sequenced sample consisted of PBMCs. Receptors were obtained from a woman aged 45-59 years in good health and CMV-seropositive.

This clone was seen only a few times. The CDR3 DNA sequence: TGTGCCAGTAGTACCCCGGGACAGGGGTTTCGGCCCCAGCATTTT. This gives the protein CASSTPGQGFRPQHF. The rearrangement links TRBV19 to TRBJ1-5; TRBD1 agrees at 10 bases. CDR3 size: 15 residues. Germline-derived CDR1 and CDR2 are LNHDA and SQIVND (reference sequence). The V gene end was trimmed by 4 bases and the J gene end by 9 bases; junction bases not matched to a gene: 9.

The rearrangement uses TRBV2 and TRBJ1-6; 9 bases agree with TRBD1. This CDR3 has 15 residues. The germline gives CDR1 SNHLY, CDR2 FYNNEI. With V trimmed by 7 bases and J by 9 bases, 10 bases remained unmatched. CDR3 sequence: CASNSGQGLGSPLHF. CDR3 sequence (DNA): TGTGCCAGCAATTCCGGACAGGGGCTCGGTTCACCCCTCCACTTT.

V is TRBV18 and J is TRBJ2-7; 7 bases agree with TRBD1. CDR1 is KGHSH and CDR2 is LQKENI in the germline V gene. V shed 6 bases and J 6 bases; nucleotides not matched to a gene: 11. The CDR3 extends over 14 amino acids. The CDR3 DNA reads TGTGCCAGCTCCACATCCCTGACAGGGTCCGAGCAGTACTTC. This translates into CASSTSLTGSEQYF.

The CDR3 sequence is CASSLVAENNEQFF. CDR3 DNA: TGCGCCAGCAGCTTGGTAGCGGAGAACAATGAGCAGTTCTTC. The chain joins TRBV5-1 to TRBJ2-1; a possible D gene is TRBD2 (6 bases). V gave up 0 bases and J gave up 5 bases, with 9 bases separating them. The CDR3 is 14 amino acids. Germline lookup yields CDR1 SGHRS and CDR2 YFSETQ.